This T cell receptor (beta chain) was sequenced for a study of a mutant IDH1 vaccine in newly diagnosed glioma. Notes on the study in general: Pseudoprogression apparently lacked any relation to changes in top peripheral T cell clonotypes.

Trimming cost V 0 bases and J 1 base; bases outside gene matches: 1. The CDR3 loop spans 17 amino acids. In germline, CDR1 is LNHDA, CDR2 SQIVND (reference sequence). As regards this clone: What it recognizes is unknown.

Measured with immunoSEQ multiplex PCR; TCRdb has only the in-frame clones, and not every one. The repertoire holds nearly 35,000 clones, with about four fifths as singletons. Documented time point: week 5, during vaccination. Vaccination comprised doses that each held 300 ug of mutant IDH1 20-mer peptide, plus topical imiquimod. Astrocytomas that were new, WHO grade 3 or 4, IDH1-mutant and ATRX-lost were present in the donors. The sequenced sample was PBMCs, obtained from a glioma patient whose treatment included an IDH1 peptide vaccine. The sequence derives from a man aged 30 to 45 with glioma. This sequence joins TRBV19 and TRBJ2-3; 13 bases line up with TRBD2. The CDR3 DNA reads as TGTGCCAGTAGTATAGATGGGACTAGCGGGGGCACAGATACGCAGTATTTT. Encoded protein: CASSIDGTSGGTDTQYF.